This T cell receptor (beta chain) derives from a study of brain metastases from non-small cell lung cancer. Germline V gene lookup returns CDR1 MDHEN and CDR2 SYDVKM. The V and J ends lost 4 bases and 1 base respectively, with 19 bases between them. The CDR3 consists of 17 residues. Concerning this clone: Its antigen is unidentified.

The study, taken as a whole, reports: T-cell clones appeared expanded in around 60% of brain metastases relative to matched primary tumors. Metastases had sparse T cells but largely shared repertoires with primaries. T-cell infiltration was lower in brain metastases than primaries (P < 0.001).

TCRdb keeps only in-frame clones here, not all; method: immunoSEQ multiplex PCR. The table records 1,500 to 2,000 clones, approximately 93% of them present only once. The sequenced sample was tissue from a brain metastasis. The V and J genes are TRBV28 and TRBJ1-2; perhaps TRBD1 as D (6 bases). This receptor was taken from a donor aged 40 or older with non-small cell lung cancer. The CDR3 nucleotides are TGTGCCAGCAGTTCCCCTAGGACAGTTCTGGGTAACTATGGCTACACCTTC. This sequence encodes CASSSPRTVLGNYGYTF.